The rows below give T cell receptor beta chains drawn from one sample of a study of blood T cell repertoires in COVID-19. Only in-frame clones appear in the TCRdb table, and some are missing; sequencing was by immunoSEQ multiplex PCR. The table shows 320,000 or so clones, with 85% occurring only once. Input material: PBMCs or T cells enriched from blood (not recorded which). The receptors were gathered from a woman between 25 and 40 years old who had been exposed to COVID-19. CDR3s include the opening cysteine and the closing phenylalanine or tryptophan. Each record gives: CDR3 length, clone size, J gene, D gene, V gene, CDR3 protein, CDR3 DNA. A D gene is named only where the DNA matches it firmly. Size is stated for part of the rows, as once, few or many counts, or as a class when the clone is expanded.

>15|-|TRBJ2-1|TRBD2|TRBV4-2
CASSPGGAAYNEQFF
TGTGCCAGCAGCCCCGGGGGGGCCGCCTACAATGAGCAGTTCTTC
>17|-|TRBJ2-3|TRBD2|TRBV6-4
CASSRLAGGPLQDTQYF
TGTGCCAGCAGTCGGCTAGCGGGAGGGCCCCTCCAAGATACGCAGTATTTT
>14|few|TRBJ1-5|TRBD1|TRBV30
CAWNRDRGDQPQHF
TGTGCCTGGAACCGGGACAGGGGGGATCAGCCCCAGCATTTT
>16|few|TRBJ1-2|TRBD1|TRBV9
CASSVAAGQGVYGYTF
TGTGCCAGCAGCGTAGCTGCTGGACAGGGAGTCTATGGCTACACCTTC
>15|-|TRBJ2-3|-|TRBV5-1
CASSLEQEDTDTQYF
TGCGCCAGCAGCTTGGAGCAGGAGGACACAGATACGCAGTATTTT
>15|once|TRBJ2-2|-|TRBV7-3
CASSPSGSGTGELFF
TGTGCCAGCAGCCCCTCGGGGTCGGGCACCGGGGAGCTGTTTTTT
>14|-|TRBJ2-7|TRBD1|TRBV4-3
CASSQDPRGPEQYF
TGCGCCAGCAGCCAAGATCCCAGGGGGCCTGAGCAGTACTTC
>17|-|TRBJ1-6|-|TRBV7-2
CASGRAPHTSGFSPLHF
TGTGCCAGCGGGCGGGCCCCCCACACATCGGGTTTTTCACCCCTCCACTTT
>15|once|TRBJ2-7|TRBD1|TRBV5-8
CASSVRTGPSYEQYF
TGTGCCAGCAGCGTGCGGACAGGGCCCTCCTACGAGCAGTACTTC
>16|-|TRBJ2-1|TRBD2|TRBV28
CASSLSGTSGINEQFF
TGTGCCAGCAGTTTATCCGGGACTAGCGGAATCAATGAGCAGTTCTTC
>15|-|TRBJ2-1|TRBD2|TRBV10-3
CAISRGLAGGNEQFF
TGTGCCATCAGCCGGGGACTAGCGGGAGGCAATGAGCAGTTCTTC
>13|-|TRBJ1-1|TRBD1|TRBV28
CASSLDRVGEAFF
TGTGCCAGCAGTCTAGACAGGGTGGGTGAAGCTTTCTTT
>18|-|TRBJ1-1|TRBD1|TRBV28
CASSLMTPGTGMNTEAFF
TGTGCCAGCAGTCTAATGACCCCCGGGACAGGAATGAACACTGAAGCTTTCTTT
>16|-|TRBJ1-5|-|TRBV7-9
CASSHNPGYSNQPQHF
TGTGCCAGCAGCCATAATCCAGGTTATAGCAATCAGCCCCAGCATTTT
>12|-|TRBJ2-5|-|TRBV5-4
CASSPGQETQYF
TGTGCCAGCAGCCCAGGGCAAGAGACCCAGTACTTC
>17|-|TRBJ2-7|TRBD1|TRBV2
CASNKGAWYRMSNEQYF
TGTGCCAGCAATAAGGGGGCGTGGTATAGAATGTCTAACGAGCAGTACTTC
>16|-|TRBJ2-1|TRBD2|TRBV27
CASSSLGLAGVEEQFF
TGTGCCAGCAGCTCTCTTGGGCTAGCGGGAGTGGAAGAGCAGTTCTTC
>15|-|TRBJ2-5|-|TRBV4-1
CASSQGGSGGETQYF
TGCGCCAGCAGCCAAGGAGGGTCTGGCGGAGAGACCCAGTACTTC
>14|-|TRBJ1-5|TRBD1|TRBV3-1/TRBV3-2
CASSPGTGNQPQHF
TGTGCCAGCAGCCCGGGGACAGGCAATCAGCCCCAGCATTTT
>14|many|TRBJ1-6|TRBD1|TRBV30
CALTRDRGGSPLHF
TGTGCCTTGACTCGGGACAGGGGTGGATCACCCCTCCACTTT
>12|-|TRBJ1-2|TRBD1|TRBV19
CASSPGTAFYTF
TGTGCCAGTAGCCCCGGGACAGCCTTCTACACCTTC
>14|once|TRBJ2-2|-|TRBV6-5
CASSPQGMEGELFF
TGTGCCAGCAGTCCTCAGGGGATGGAAGGGGAGCTGTTTTTT
>11|-|TRBJ1-1|-|TRBV12-3/TRBV12-4
CASRSGTEAFF
TGTGCCAGCAGGTCGGGCACTGAAGCTTTCTTT
>14|-|TRBJ1-1|-|TRBV28
CASRDQGFGTEAFF
TGTGCCAGCAGGGATCAGGGGTTCGGGACTGAAGCTTTCTTT
>14|-|TRBJ1-3|-|TRBV5-1
CASSLREERNTIYF
TGCGCCAGCAGCTTGCGCGAAGAGAGAAACACCATATATTTT
>17|-|TRBJ1-5|TRBD1|TRBV28
CASRYLGQGAWNQPQHF
TGTGCCAGCAGATACCTCGGGCAGGGGGCGTGGAATCAGCCCCAGCATTTT
>15|many|TRBJ1-4|TRBD1|TRBV28
CASSLSGQPNEKLFF
TGTGCCAGCAGTTTATCGGGACAGCCTAATGAAAAACTGTTTTTT
>15|-|TRBJ1-2|TRBD1|TRBV6-2/TRBV6-3
CASSYIAGTGDGYTF
TGTGCCAGCAGTTACATCGCCGGGACAGGGGATGGCTACACCTTC
>13|-|TRBJ2-1|TRBD1|TRBV28
CASSLTGTGPMFF
TGTGCCAGCAGTTTAACCGGGACAGGGCCTATGTTCTTC
>18|-|TRBJ2-1|TRBD1|TRBV24-1
CATSDSWDRDSSYNEQFF
TGTGCCACCAGTGACTCATGGGACAGGGACAGCTCCTACAATGAGCAGTTCTTC
>15|-|TRBJ2-2|-|TRBV5-1
CASSLYSGATGELFF
TGCGCCAGCAGCTTATACTCAGGGGCCACCGGGGAGCTGTTTTTT
>11|-|TRBJ1-1|-|TRBV6-5
CASVTGTEAFF
TGTGCCAGTGTGACCGGGACAGAAGCTTTCTTT
>13|few|TRBJ1-2|-|TRBV3-1/TRBV3-2
CASRPQPNYGYTF
TGTGCCAGTCGCCCACAGCCTAACTATGGCTACACCTTC
>16|-|TRBJ1-1|-|TRBV28
CASSLLGGSTNTEAFF
TGTGCCAGCAGTTTATTAGGGGGTTCAACGAACACTGAAGCTTTCTTT
>13|-|TRBJ1-2|-|TRBV30
CAWIRREGYGYTF
TGTGCCTGGATTCGGAGGGAGGGCTATGGCTACACCTTC
>11|-|TRBJ1-1|-|TRBV2
CASTDSLEAFF
TGTGCCAGCACGGACAGTCTGGAAGCTTTCTTT
>14|-|TRBJ1-4|TRBD1|TRBV7-2
CASSSQGINEKLFF
TGTGCCAGCAGCTCACAGGGGATTAATGAAAAACTGTTTTTT
>15|-|TRBJ2-1|-|TRBV10-3
CAISDPLVTYNEQFF
TGTGCCATCAGTGACCCACTAGTGACCTACAATGAGCAGTTCTTC
>14|-|TRBJ1-5|-|TRBV20-1
CSASEVRGSQPQHF
TGCAGTGCTAGTGAAGTCAGGGGCAGTCAGCCCCAGCATTTT
>14|once|TRBJ2-7|TRBD2|TRBV5-1
CARRGGGVFGEQYF
TGCGCCCGCCGGGGCGGGGGGGTTTTCGGCGAGCAGTACTTC
>15|-|TRBJ1-3|TRBD1|TRBV3-1/TRBV3-2
CASSPVTGDRNTIYF
TGTGCCAGCAGCCCGGTGACAGGGGACCGAAACACCATATATTTT
>16|-|TRBJ1-4|-|TRBV7-9
CASIPSQEGANEKLFF
TGTGCCAGCATCCCCTCGCAGGAAGGGGCTAATGAAAAACTGTTTTTT
>16|-|TRBJ2-2|TRBD2|TRBV9
CASSVGLVASTGELFF
TGTGCCAGCAGCGTGGGACTAGTGGCTTCCACCGGGGAGCTGTTTTTT
>14|-|TRBJ1-4|-|TRBV7-9
CASRKAGSSEKLFF
TGTGCCAGCAGGAAAGCGGGGTCCAGTGAAAAACTGTTTTTT